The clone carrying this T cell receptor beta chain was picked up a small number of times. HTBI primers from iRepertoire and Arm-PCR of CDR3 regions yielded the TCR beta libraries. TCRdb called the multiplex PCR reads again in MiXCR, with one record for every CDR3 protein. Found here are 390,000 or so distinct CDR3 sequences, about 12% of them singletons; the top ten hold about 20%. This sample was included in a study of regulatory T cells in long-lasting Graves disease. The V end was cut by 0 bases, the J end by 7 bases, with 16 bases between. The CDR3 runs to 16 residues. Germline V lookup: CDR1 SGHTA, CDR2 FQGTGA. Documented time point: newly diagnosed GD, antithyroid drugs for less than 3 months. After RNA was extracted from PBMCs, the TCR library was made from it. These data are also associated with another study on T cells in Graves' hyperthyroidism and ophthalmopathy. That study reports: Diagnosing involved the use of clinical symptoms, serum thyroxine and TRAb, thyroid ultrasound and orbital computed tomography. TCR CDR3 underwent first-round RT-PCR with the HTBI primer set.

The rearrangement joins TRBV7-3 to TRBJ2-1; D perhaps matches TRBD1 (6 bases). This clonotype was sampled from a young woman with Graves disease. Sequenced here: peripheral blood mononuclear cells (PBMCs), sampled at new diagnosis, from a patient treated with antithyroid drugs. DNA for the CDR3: TGTGCCAGCAGCTTAACGGCCCAGGGGTGGGTTAATGAGCAGTTCTTC. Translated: CASSLTAQGWVNEQFF. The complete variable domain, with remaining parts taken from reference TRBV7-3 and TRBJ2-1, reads GAGVSQTPSNKVTEKGKYVELRCDPISGHTALYWYRQSLGQGPEFLIYFQGTGAADDSGLPNDRFFAVRPEGSVSTLKIQRTERGDSAVYLCASSLTAQGWVNEQFFGPGTRLTVL.